Shown below are 4 T cell receptor beta chains from a single sample sequenced in a study of blood T cells in healthy people across ages. Using a J-beta primer mix together with a sample-barcoded 5' primer, a second PCR was run for roughly 7 to 12 cycles. Each CDR3 protein gets one entry after TCRdb re-called the 5' RACE reads with MiXCR. Of 1.8 million or so distinct CDR3 sequences listed, approximately 40% were seen once; the top ten hold 23%. Sequencing input: blood. The source is a human donor in good health.

The chain employs TRBV6-1 and TRBJ1-2, with D possibly matching TRBD1 (5 bases). V lost 6 bases to trimming and J lost 1 base, with 15 bases between them. In germline, CDR1 is MNHNS, CDR2 SASEGT. This CDR3 comprises 15 residues. The CDR3 DNA follows: TGTGCCAGCAGCGTGGGTCTGACAGTTAACTATGGCTACACCTTC. Amino acids: CASSVGLTVNYGYTF.

This clonotype was picked up a small number of times. The V gene is TRBV5-5, the J gene TRBJ2-3; no reliable D call. The CDR3 is 15 amino acids. V was clipped by 0 bases and J by 4 bases, with 12 bases between them. CDR1 is SGHKS and CDR2 is YYEKEE in the germline V gene (reference sequence). The DNA for the CDR3 is TGTGCCAGCAGCTTGGGGGCAGCGAGAGCAGATACGCAGTATTTT. This gives the protein CASSLGAARADTQYF.

This sequence joins TRBV10-3 and TRBJ2-7; 9 nucleotides match TRBD1. The J call may be faulty, since TRBJ2-5 better matches the DNA end. Germline V gives CDR1 ENHRY, CDR2 SYGVKD. The CDR3 is 14 residues long. CDR3 nucleotide sequence: TGTGCCATCAGTACCTGGACAGGGGAGGAGACCCAGTACTTC. As protein: CAISTWTGEETQYF.

This clonotype occurred a few times. V gene TRBV12-3 or TRBV12-4 combines with J gene TRBJ1-4, with 7 bases fitting TRBD1. V was pared by 7 bases and J by 8 bases, with 10 bases of the junction left unmatched. The CDR3 totals 14 residues. This CDR3 reads CASKRDSWREKLFF. The CDR3 nucleotides are TGTGCCAGCAAGAGGGACAGCTGGAGGGAAAAACTGTTTTTT.